This T cell receptor beta chain derives from a study of CD8 T cells in ankylosing spondylitis. Study-level findings and limits: A motif of seven or eight highly homologous TCR beta variants was seen as apparently characteristic of ankylosing spondylitis blood.

Details on this clonotype: Its antigen is as yet unknown.

CDR3 length: 14 amino acids. CDR1 is KGHDR, CDR2 SFDVKD, per germline. V lost 8 bases, J lost 5 bases, and 5 bases stayed unmatched. TCRdb fed the 5' RACE reads into MiXCR, producing one record per CDR3 protein. Found here are about 450,000 distinct CDR3 sequences, approximately 26% of them singletons; the top ten hold 0.85% to 1%. This rearrangement joins TRBV24-1 to TRBJ1-5, with TRBD1 matching over 10 bases. The sequenced sample was blood, either unsorted or a sorted T cell fraction (not recorded which). The clonotype was recovered from a male donor with ankylosing spondylitis. This chain's CDR3 is CATITGTGDQPQHF. CDR3 nucleotide sequence: TGTGCCACCATCACCGGGACAGGGGATCAGCCCCAGCATTTT.